These T cell receptor beta chains were read from a single sample in a study of shared clonotypes between healthy human individuals. The protocol was immunoSEQ multiplex PCR, while the TCRdb copy is restricted to in-frame clones and leaves out a portion. The sample yields hundreds of thousands of clones, around three quarters seen once. The material sequenced was PBMCs. The receptors originated from a woman in her 40s in good health. Some clones in this sample may be carry-over from other donors' samples. CDR3s include the opening cysteine and the closing phenylalanine or tryptophan. A D gene is named only where the DNA matches it firmly. Clone size is shown for a subset of rows, as once, few, many or a class of expanded clone.

v_call	d_call	clone_size	j_call	cdr3_aa	cdr3_nt
TRBV11-2	NA	NA	TRBJ2-7	CASSLGRSLFEQYF	TGTGCCAGCAGCTTAGGAAGGAGCCTATTCGAGCAGTACTTC
TRBV7-8	NA	once	TRBJ1-5	CATMMGPYSNQPQHF	TGTGCCACTATGATGGGGCCCTATAGCAATCAGCCCCAGCATTTT
TRBV4-3	NA	NA	TRBJ1-2	CASSQPGQSGYTF	TGCGCCAGCAGCCAACCCGGACAGAGCGGCTACACCTTC
TRBV7-9	TRBD1	NA	TRBJ2-7	CASSGGTGGSYEQYF	TGTGCCAGCAGCGGAGGGACAGGTGGTTCCTACGAGCAGTACTTC
TRBV5-1	TRBD1	many	TRBJ1-2	CASSLDGTVYGYTF	TGCGCCAGCAGCTTGGACGGGACAGTATATGGCTACACCTTC
TRBV30	TRBD2	NA	TRBJ2-7	CAWGGDYEQYF	TGTGCCTGGGGGGGGGACTACGAGCAGTACTTC
TRBV9	NA	NA	TRBJ2-1	CASSFAGKAGNEQLF	TGTGCCAGCAGCTTTGCCGGGAAGGCGGGGAATGAGCAGCTCTTC
TRBV25-1	TRBD1	many	TRBJ1-2	CASRAGGRYGYTF	TGTGCCAGCAGGGCAGGGGGTCGCTATGGCTACACCTTC
TRBV10-1	TRBD2	NA	TRBJ2-5	CASSEGLAGVETQYF	TGCGCCAGCAGTGAAGGGCTAGCGGGAGTAGAGACCCAGTACTTC
TRBV19	NA	NA	TRBJ1-5	CASSRGLEPQHF	TGTGCCAGTAGTAGGGGCTTAGAGCCCCAGCATTTT
TRBV5-1	TRBD1	NA	TRBJ2-5	CASSQDRVLETQYF	TGCGCCAGCAGCCAGGACAGGGTCTTGGAGACCCAGTACTTC
TRBV28	NA	few	TRBJ2-2	CASTPDPSGVYTGELFF	TGTGCCAGCACCCCTGACCCTTCAGGGGTGTACACCGGGGAGCTGTTTTTT
TRBV9	NA	NA	TRBJ1-4	CASGPGWGPTNEKLFF	TGTGCCAGCGGCCCGGGATGGGGCCCGACTAATGAAAAACTGTTTTTT
TRBV19	TRBD2	NA	TRBJ2-1	CASSISSGGYNEQFF	TGTGCCAGTAGTATAAGTAGCGGGGGATACAATGAGCAGTTCTTC
TRBV18	NA	few	TRBJ2-7	CASSPLGVHSYEQYF	TGTGCCAGCTCACCCCTCGGGGTCCACTCCTACGAGCAGTACTTC
TRBV7-6	NA	NA	TRBJ1-3	CASSLESNPFSGNTIYF	TGTGCCAGCAGCTTAGAGTCTAACCCCTTCTCTGGAAACACCATATATTTT
TRBV27	NA	NA	TRBJ1-4	CASSPRAGVLREKLFF	TGTGCCAGCAGTCCGAGGGCCGGGGTCCTTCGGGAAAAACTGTTTTTT
TRBV5-1	NA	once	TRBJ2-7	CASSLIDSSYEQYF	TGCGCCAGCAGCCTCATCGACAGTTCCTACGAGCAGTACTTC
TRBV7-9	TRBD1	NA	TRBJ2-5	CASSLATGGETQYF	TGTGCCAGCAGCTTAGCGACAGGGGGTGAGACCCAGTACTTC
TRBV6-5	NA	NA	TRBJ2-7	CASSYSLGGNEQYF	TGTGCCAGCAGTTATTCCCTAGGGGGGAACGAGCAGTACTTC
TRBV6-6	NA	NA	TRBJ2-7	CASSYSRVDSYEQYF	TGTGCCAGCAGTTACTCGCGGGTCGACTCCTACGAGCAGTACTTC
TRBV6-6	NA	NA	TRBJ2-2	CASSYSTNTGELFF	TGTGCCAGCAGTTACTCTACGAACACCGGGGAGCTGTTTTTT
TRBV6-4	NA	NA	TRBJ2-3	CASSDRGMETDTQYF	TGTGCCAGCAGTGACCGGGGAATGGAAACAGATACGCAGTATTTT
TRBV11-2	TRBD2	NA	TRBJ2-2	CASSLVWASGGELFF	TGTGCCAGCAGCTTAGTCTGGGCTAGCGGCGGGGAGCTGTTTTTT
TRBV11-2	NA	NA	TRBJ1-1	CASSWLQGNTEAFF	TGTGCCAGCAGCTGGCTACAGGGGAACACTGAAGCTTTCTTT
TRBV5-1	NA	NA	TRBJ1-2	CASSLGTNYGYTF	TGCGCCAGCAGCTTGGGTACTAACTATGGCTACACCTTC
TRBV28	NA	NA	TRBJ1-4	CASSLGGPGGIEKLFF	TGTGCCAGCAGTTTAGGGGGACCTGGAGGTATTGAAAAACTGTTTTTT
TRBV18	TRBD1	NA	TRBJ1-3	CASSPNRGPVSGNTIYF	TGTGCCAGCTCACCGAACAGGGGGCCCGTATCTGGAAACACCATATATTTT
TRBV11-2	TRBD2	NA	TRBJ2-2	CASSLAVAGGPGELFF	TGTGCCAGCAGCTTAGCGGTAGCGGGAGGGCCCGGGGAGCTGTTTTTT
TRBV19	NA	NA	TRBJ1-5	CASSPLAGRTNQPQHF	TGTGCCAGTAGTCCCCTCGCAGGGAGGACCAATCAGCCCCAGCATTTT
TRBV6-5	NA	NA	TRBJ2-1	CASRGTGETKNEQFF	TGTGCCAGCAGAGGGACCGGGGAAACTAAGAATGAGCAGTTCTTC
TRBV5-4	NA	NA	TRBJ2-1	CASSLVNVNYNEQFF	TGTGCCAGCAGCTTGGTGAACGTCAACTACAATGAGCAGTTCTTC
TRBV11-2	TRBD1	few	TRBJ1-2	CASSEKDRSYGYTF	TGTGCCAGCAGCGAAAAGGACAGGTCCTATGGCTACACCTTC
TRBV9	NA	NA	TRBJ2-3	CASSVKRVGSDTQYF	TGTGCCAGCAGCGTAAAGCGAGTCGGTTCAGATACGCAGTATTTT
TRBV2	NA	few	TRBJ2-7	CASSAVTGHYEQYF	TGTGCCAGCAGTGCGGTAACGGGCCACTACGAGCAGTACTTC
TRBV28	TRBD1	once	TRBJ2-1	CASSLAGAGGFDEQFF	TGTGCCAGCAGTTTAGCCGGGGCAGGGGGCTTCGATGAGCAGTTCTTC